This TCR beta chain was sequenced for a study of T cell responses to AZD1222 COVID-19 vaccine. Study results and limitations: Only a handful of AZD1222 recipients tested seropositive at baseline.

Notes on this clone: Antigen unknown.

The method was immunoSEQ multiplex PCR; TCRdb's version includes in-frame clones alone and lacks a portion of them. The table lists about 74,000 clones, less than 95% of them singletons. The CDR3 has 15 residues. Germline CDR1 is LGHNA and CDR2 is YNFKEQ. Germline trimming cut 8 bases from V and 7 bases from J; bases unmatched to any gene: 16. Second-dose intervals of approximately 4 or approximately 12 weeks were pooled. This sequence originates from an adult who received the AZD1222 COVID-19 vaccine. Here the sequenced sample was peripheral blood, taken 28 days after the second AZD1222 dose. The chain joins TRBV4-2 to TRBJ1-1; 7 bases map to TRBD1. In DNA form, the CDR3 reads TGTGCCAGCGGTCCCGGGACAGCCGAGGCGGTTGAAGCTTTCTTT. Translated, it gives CASGPGTAEAVEAFF.